The next 25 T cell receptor beta chains were all read from a single sample in a study of T-cell reconstitution after alpha-beta-depleted transplantation in children. For TCRbeta, the library was prepared with unique molecular identifiers. Each CDR3 protein is one row after TCRdb ran MiXCR on the PCR reads. The sample records over 400,000 distinct CDR3 sequences, around 13% being singletons. The source was PBMCs from the stem cell graft donor, collected from the stem cell graft. These TCRs come from a human donor who donated a stem cell graft to a child with combined immunodeficiency.

This rearrangement joins TRBV12-3 or TRBV12-4 to TRBJ2-1; TRBD2 matches 14 bases. V shed 8 bases, J shed 5 bases, and the junction held 11 bases outside the gene matches. This CDR3 is 17 amino acids long. The CDR3, as DNA: TGTGCCAGCGGTTCTCGGACTAGCGGGAGGTTAGACAATGAGCAGTTCTTC. Protein product: CASGSRTSGRLDNEQFF.

This clonotype was observed many times. The rearrangement joins TRBV12-3 or TRBV12-4 to TRBJ2-5; TRBD1 aligns across 9 bases. This CDR3 has 15 residues. After removal of 7 bases from V and 5 bases from J, the junction contained 11 bases not matched to a gene. CDR3 amino acids: CASKPGQGPGETQYF. The CDR3 DNA reads as TGTGCCAGCAAACCGGGACAGGGTCCTGGTGAGACCCAGTACTTC.

This clonotype was found many times. The V call is TRBV7-2, the J call TRBJ2-7; TRBD2 aligns across 7 bases. With 3 bases clipped from V and 1 base from J, the junction kept 6 bases outside the gene matches. CDR3 length equals 15 residues. Germline V lookup: CDR1 SGHTA, CDR2 FQGNSA. The CDR3 bases are TGTGCCAGCAGCTTCGGGCTAGCGGAGTCCTACGAGCAGTACTTC. Translated: CASSFGLAESYEQYF.

J is TRBJ2-1 and V is TRBV6-2 or TRBV6-3; D may be TRBD2 (5 bases). The CDR3 totals 16 residues. V lost 0 bases and J 3 bases, leaving 12 bases between the germline ends. The germline gives CDR1 MNHEY, CDR2 SVGEGT. The CDR3 nucleotides read TGTGCCAGCAGTTACTCGAGTGTTAGCGTCTACAATGAGCAGTTCTTC. It encodes CASSYSSVSVYNEQFF.

A few counts support this clonotype. V is TRBV9 and J is TRBJ2-3, with 7 nucleotides matching TRBD1. Trimming cost V 2 bases and J 5 bases; bases outside gene matches: 5. CDR3 length: 14 amino acids. Germline V lookup: CDR1 SGDLS, CDR2 YYNGEE. CDR3 nucleotide sequence: TGTGCCAGCAGCGTCGAGGGGGCGGAAGATACGCAGTATTTT. It yields the protein CASSVEGAEDTQYF.

This chain joins TRBV27 and TRBJ2-5; 9 bases align to TRBD2. This CDR3 spans 15 amino acids. The V and J ends lost 3 bases and 5 bases, in that order; junction bases with no gene match: 7. From germline, CDR1 is MNHEY and CDR2 SMNVEV (reference sequence). In DNA, the CDR3 is TGTGCCAGCAGTTTTAGGCGCGGGAGGGGGGAGACCCAGTACTTC. It specifies CASSFRRGRGETQYF.

The rearrangement uses TRBV2 and TRBJ2-3; D call uncertain. CDR1 and CDR2 (germline): SNHLY, FYNNEI. V dropped 3 bases and J dropped 2 bases, with 9 bases sitting between them. The CDR3 covers 14 residues. Here the CDR3 DNA reads TGTGCCAGCAGTGAGTTTCTGTTCACAGATACGCAGTATTTT. Residues: CASSEFLFTDTQYF.

The chain employs TRBV3-1 and TRBJ2-3, with D possibly being TRBD1 (6 bases). Germline CDR1 LGHDT, CDR2 YNNKEL (reference sequence). The CDR3 loop spans 14 amino acids. Trimming took off 3 bases at V and 0 bases at J, with 7 bases between the two ends. DNA of the CDR3: TGTGCCAGCAGCCACGGACAGAGCACAGATACGCAGTATTTT. Its translation is CASSHGQSTDTQYF.

The chain couples TRBV6-1 to TRBJ2-7, with a weak D call TRBD1 (6 bases). The CDR3 spans 13 residues. The germline gives CDR1 MNHNS, CDR2 SASEGT. V lost 2 bases and J 3 bases, leaving 8 bases between the germline ends. The CDR3 DNA is TGTGCCAGCAGTGAACAGGGGAACTACGAGCAGTACTTC. Translated, it gives CASSEQGNYEQYF.

In its sample, this clonotype was seen a few times. The chain recombines TRBV4-3 with TRBJ2-1; TRBD2 is a possible D gene (5 bases). Germline CDR1 reads LGHNA; CDR2 reads YSLEER. The CDR3 loop spans 14 amino acids. Trimming removed 0 bases at V and 5 bases at J, with 8 bases between. CDR3 DNA: TGCGCCAGCAGCCAAGAAGGACTCAACAATGAGCAGTTCTTC. Amino acid sequence: CASSQEGLNNEQFF.

This clonotype was observed at least ten times. The chain couples TRBV10-3 to TRBJ2-7; 7 bases map to TRBD1. The ends lost 6 bases at V and 4 bases at J; junction bases unmatched: 12. The CDR3 has 15 amino acids. The germline V gene has CDR1 ENHRY and CDR2 SYGVKD. In DNA form, the CDR3 reads TGTGCCATCAGCCCTTCCACAGGGGTATTTTACGAGCAGTACTTC. Protein: CAISPSTGVFYEQYF.

This clonotype has ten or more counts. V and J are TRBV5-1 and TRBJ1-6; D gene ambiguous. This CDR3 is 14 amino acids long. Germline assignment: CDR1 SGHRS and CDR2 YFSETQ. Between the trimmed V and J ends, which lost 0 bases and 8 bases, there was a span of 9 bases. The CDR3 sequence is CASSLDFRDSPLHF. CDR3 bases: TGCGCCAGCAGCTTGGACTTTCGGGATTCACCCCTCCACTTT.

This clonotype was picked up a small number of times. The rearrangement joins TRBV5-4 to TRBJ2-2; 7 bases agree with TRBD1. CDR1 is SGHNT and CDR2 is YYREEE in the germline V gene (reference sequence). The trim removed 2 bases at V and 7 bases at J, leaving 5 bases unmatched. There are 14 residues in the CDR3. The CDR3 nucleotides read TGTGCCAGCAGCTTCGGTGCAGGGGGCGGGGAGCTGTTTTTT. Translation: CASSFGAGGGELFF.

The chain couples TRBV27 to TRBJ2-1; 9 positions agree with TRBD1. This CDR3 region has 17 residues. Germline-derived CDR1 and CDR2 are MNHEY and SMNVEV (reference sequence). Losses at the gene ends were 3 bases for V and 4 bases for J; bases not matched to a gene: 10. The CDR3 DNA reads TGTGCCAGCAGTTTCGGACAGGGGCAAGCACTTTACAATGAGCAGTTCTTC. It encodes CASSFGQGQALYNEQFF.

The chain couples TRBV12-3 or TRBV12-4 to TRBJ2-7, with 8 bases matching TRBD1. V was clipped by 2 bases and J by 5 bases; unmatched bases: 2. The CDR3 is 13 residues long. The CDR3 nucleotides are TGTGCCAGCAGTTTACTACAGGGGGACGAGCAGTACTTC. This gives the protein CASSLLQGDEQYF.

The table lists this clonotype with many counts. The chain links TRBV29-1 to TRBJ2-2; D is uncertain. Germline V gene lookup returns CDR1 SQVTM and CDR2 ANQGSEA. Trimming stripped 6 bases from V and 7 bases from J, with 9 bases between. The CDR3 runs 11 residues. CDR3 protein: CSVDSGGELFF. Written as DNA, the CDR3 is TGCAGCGTAGATTCGGGCGGGGAGCTGTTTTTT.

A few counts support this clonotype. The germline gene is not matched at one end of the junction; a read error may be the cause. The chain is built from TRBV30 and TRBJ2-1; D gene uncertain. Germline V gene lookup returns CDR1 GTSNPN and CDR2 SVGIG (reference sequence). The length of the CDR3 is 13 residues. CDR3 DNA: TGTGCCTCCACCATAGGAACCTATAATGAGCAGTTCTTC. Amino acids: CASTIGTYNEQFF.

V and J are TRBV20-1 and TRBJ2-7; maybe TRBD2 (5 bases). Trimming pared 3 bases from V and 2 bases from J, leaving 8 bases between. CDR1 and CDR2 (germline): DFQATT, SNEGSKA (reference sequence). The CDR3 extends over 12 amino acids. CDR3 sequence: CSASEGAYEQYF. The CDR3, as DNA: TGCAGTGCTAGCGAGGGCGCCTACGAGCAGTACTTC.

This clonotype was recorded at least ten times. The V gene is TRBV4-2, the J gene TRBJ2-3; TRBD2 matches 16 bases. CDR3 length equals 19 residues. J lost 7 bases, V lost 2 bases, and 12 bases had no gene match. Germline CDR1 reads LGHNA; CDR2 reads YNFKEQ. This chain's CDR3 is CASSQNQGLAGGPKNTQYF. CDR3 DNA: TGTGCCAGCAGCCAAAACCAGGGACTAGCGGGAGGGCCTAAAAATACGCAGTATTTT.

This clonotype was detected only a few times. The chain recombines TRBV20-1 with TRBJ2-5; D gene uncertain. Trimming took off 0 bases at V and 4 bases at J, with 12 bases between the two ends. The CDR3 spans 14 residues. Germline CDR1 and CDR2: DFQATT and SNEGSKA (reference sequence). CDR3 nucleotides: TGCAGTGCTAGAGATGTAGGGCTAGGAGAGACCCAGTACTTC. Translating it yields CSARDVGLGETQYF.

This clonotype was seen repeatedly, ten times or more. The chain links TRBV27 to TRBJ1-1; a possible D gene is TRBD1 (5 bases). The germline CDR1 and CDR2 sequences are MNHEY and SMNVEV (reference sequence). This CDR3 spans 15 amino acids. V lost 8 bases and J lost 3, with 19 bases in between. The chain's CDR3 is CASGAVRGGYTEAFF. CDR3 DNA sequence: TGTGCCAGCGGCGCAGTTCGTGGGGGTTACACTGAAGCTTTCTTT.

In this sample, this clonotype turned up a few times. This chain joins TRBV10-3 and TRBJ1-1, with unresolved D. The V gene lost 0 bases and the J gene lost 1 base, with 9 bases spanning the gap. Germline V lookup: CDR1 ENHRY, CDR2 SYGVKD. The CDR3 extends over 15 amino acids. DNA of the CDR3: TGTGCCATCAGTGAGTCCCCGGAGGGGAACACTGAAGCTTTCTTT. Amino acid sequence: CAISESPEGNTEAFF.

Ten or more counts support this clonotype. The V gene is TRBV5-1, the J gene TRBJ2-7, with 10 positions matching TRBD2. The CDR3 length is 15 residues. After removal of 3 bases from V and 4 bases from J, the junction contained 7 bases not matched to a gene. Germline CDR1 reads SGHRS; CDR2 reads YFSETQ. CDR3 protein: CASSSLAGGRYEQYF. The CDR3 DNA is TGCGCCAGCAGCTCCTTAGCGGGAGGTAGATACGAGCAGTACTTC.

V is TRBV7-9 and J is TRBJ2-7, with TRBD1 identical over 8 bases. The J segment lost 4 bases and the V segment lost 4 bases, leaving 6 bases of the junction unmatched. The CDR3 contains 14 residues. Germline loops: CDR1 SEHNR, CDR2 FQNEAQ (reference sequence). The CDR3 loop is CASSSPDRVYEQYF. The CDR3 DNA reads TGTGCCAGCAGCTCCCCGGACAGGGTTTACGAGCAGTACTTC.

In this sample, this clonotype turned up a few times. V and J are TRBV7-3 and TRBJ2-1; D remains ambiguous. The germline V gene encodes CDR1 SGHTA and CDR2 FQGTGA. The CDR3 loop spans 15 amino acids. The V end lost 3 bases, the J end lost 0 bases, and 9 bases lay between the germline ends. This chain's CDR3 is CASSLVAYSYNEQFF. CDR3 bases: TGTGCCAGCAGCTTGGTGGCCTACTCCTACAATGAGCAGTTCTTC.